This passage covers 27 T cell receptor beta chains from one sample sequenced in a study of blood T cell repertoires in COVID-19 (dated by TCRdb to 2018 to 2021). Library prep was done by the immunoSEQ multiplex PCR assay. The table was pulled from immuneACCESS by TCRdb, which kept in-frame rearrangements only. Such tables lose some clones; where checked, under half of the loss comes from unresolved V genes, and the rest has no known cause. In this sample the table shows 75,000 or so clones, 70% to 90% of which occur a single time. About 20% of the sample is in the top ten clones. Sequencing was performed on peripheral blood. The source is a woman older than 75 with acute or convalescent COVID-19.

The V and J genes are TRBV6-5 and TRBJ2-7; TRBD1 matches at 7 bases. This CDR3 is built from 13 residues. The V gene's germline CDR1 is MNHEY and CDR2 SVGAGI. The J segment lost 4 bases and the V segment lost 5 bases, leaving 5 bases of the junction unmatched. For the CDR3, the DNA is TGTGCCAGCAGTCGGACAGGACAATACGAGCAGTACTTC. Translating it yields CASSRTGQYEQYF.

This sequence joins TRBV2 and TRBJ2-1, with 14 bases fitting TRBD2. CDR3 length: 16 amino acids. Germline V gene lookup returns CDR1 SNHLY and CDR2 FYNNEI. Trimming took 6 bases from V and 8 from J; bases not matched to a gene: 9. The DNA for the CDR3 is TGTGCCAGCAGCCCCCCGGGACTAGCGGGAGAAGATGAGCAGTTCTTC. It is translated as CASSPPGLAGEDEQFF.

V is TRBV2 and J is TRBJ1-4, with 7 nucleotides matching TRBD1. With 6 bases clipped from V and 8 bases from J, the junction kept 9 bases outside the gene matches. This CDR3 is built from 14 residues. In germline, CDR1 is SNHLY, CDR2 FYNNEI. In nucleotides, the CDR3 is TGTGCCAGCAGCCAGGGGGTTCGCGGAGAAAAACTGTTTTTT. Its translation: CASSQGVRGEKLFF.

The J gene is TRBJ1-2, the V gene TRBV6-6; 7 positions match TRBD1. The J segment lost 2 bases and the V segment lost 5 bases, leaving 2 bases of the junction unmatched. This CDR3 is 13 amino acids long. Germline lookup yields CDR1 MNHNY and CDR2 SVGAGI (reference sequence). For the CDR3, the DNA is TGTGCCAGCAGTCAACAGGGGAACTATGGCTACACCTTC. Translated: CASSQQGNYGYTF.

V is TRBV5-1 and J is TRBJ1-1; 7 positions agree with TRBD1. The ends lost 0 bases at V and 0 bases at J; junction bases unmatched: 5. CDR1 SGHRS and CDR2 YFSETQ come from the germline V gene. There are 16 residues in the CDR3. The CDR3, as DNA: TGCGCCAGCAGCTTGGGGCAGGGGGGAGTGAACACTGAAGCTTTCTTT. It yields the protein CASSLGQGGVNTEAFF.

The chain employs TRBV7-2 and TRBJ1-1; TRBD1 matches at 8 bases. The CDR3 runs 15 residues. Germline CDR1 SGHTA, CDR2 FQGNSA. V trimming: 6 bases; J trimming: 1 base; junction bases outside the gene matches: 7. The CDR3, as DNA: TGTGCCAGCAGAACTACAGGGGGGCCGAACACTGAAGCTTTCTTT. This encodes CASRTTGGPNTEAFF.

J is TRBJ2-5 and V is TRBV5-1; D perhaps matches TRBD2 (5 bases). V lost 5 bases to trimming and J lost 4 bases, with 15 bases between them. Germline V gives CDR1 SGHRS, CDR2 YFSETQ. The CDR3 consists of 14 residues. CDR3: CASSPSGRPETQYF. The CDR3 DNA is TGCGCCAGCAGTCCCAGCGGTCGTCCAGAGACCCAGTACTTC.

This clone has a handful of counts. The chain recombines TRBV14 with TRBJ1-1; D is perhaps TRBD1 (5 bases). This CDR3 is 15 amino acids long. Trimming left V 4 bases short and J 0 bases short, with 12 bases between. From germline, CDR1 is SGHDN and CDR2 FVKESK. This CDR3 is CASSPQVEMNTEAFF. In DNA form, the CDR3 reads TGTGCCAGCAGCCCACAGGTCGAGATGAACACTGAAGCTTTCTTT.

J is TRBJ1-2 and V is TRBV12-1. TRBV12-1 is a documented pseudogene. The CDR3 spans 17 residues. CDR3 nucleotides: TGTGCCAGCAGTTACCGGCGGGTCCTACTTCACAATTTTAACTATACCTTC. Protein product: CASSYRRVLLHNFNYTF.

This clone was observed many times. The chain recombines TRBV5-1 with TRBJ2-7; 7 nucleotides match TRBD1. Germline values: CDR1 SGHRS, CDR2 YFSETQ. The CDR3 consists of 14 residues. The V segment lost 1 base and the J segment 1 base; nucleotides outside the gene matches: 2. CDR3 coding DNA: TGCGCCAGCAGCTTGACGGGACAGTCCTACGAGCAGTACTTC. Translated: CASSLTGQSYEQYF.

The chain couples TRBV5-5 to TRBJ1-1; D call uncertain. Trimming shortened V by 5 bases and J by 0 bases, and 11 bases separated the two germline ends. Looked up from germline, CDR1 is SGHKS and CDR2 is YYEKEE (reference sequence). This CDR3 spans 14 amino acids. The CDR3, as DNA: TGTGCCAGCAGTTTCAGTCTTATGAACACTGAAGCTTTCTTT. As protein: CASSFSLMNTEAFF.

This chain joins TRBV9 and TRBJ1-6; TRBD1 matches at 7 bases. The CDR3 has 15 amino acids. Trimming took 4 bases from V and 7 from J; bases not matched to a gene: 8. CDR1 and CDR2 (germline): SGDLS, YYNGEE. In DNA, the CDR3 is TGTGCCAGCAGCTCGACAGGGTTAAGCAATTCACCCCTCCACTTT. It encodes CASSSTGLSNSPLHF.

DNA for the CDR3: TGTGCCAGCGGACTAGCTTTGGAGACCCAGTACTTC. It yields the protein CASGLALETQYF. V usage is TRBV12-3 or TRBV12-4 and J usage is TRBJ2-5; 8 bases agree with TRBD2. The CDR3 runs to 12 residues. The V segment lost 8 bases and the J segment 5 bases; nucleotides outside the gene matches: 4.

This chain connects TRBV7-2 to TRBJ1-2; 10 positions agree with TRBD1. V lost 5 bases and J lost 3; bases outside the gene matches: 9. From germline, CDR1 is SGHTA and CDR2 FQGNSA. The CDR3 loop spans 16 amino acids. DNA for the CDR3: TGTGCCAGCAGCCCCGGGACAGGGGTTTTGGACTATGGCTACACCTTC. Amino acid sequence: CASSPGTGVLDYGYTF.

The CDR3: CASSLARDNSPLHF. The CDR3 nucleotides are TGTGCCAGCAGCTTAGCCAGGGATAATTCACCCCTCCACTTT. The chain carries TRBV7-2 and TRBJ1-6; a possible D gene is TRBD1 (5 bases). V was clipped by 0 bases and J by 5 bases, with 5 bases between them. The CDR3 is 14 amino acids. Germline V lookup: CDR1 SGHTA, CDR2 FQGNSA.

The J gene is TRBJ1-5, the V gene TRBV11-3; 7 bases are shared with TRBD1. Germline V gene data show CDR1 as SGHNT and CDR2 as YENEEA. This CDR3 is built from 14 residues. Germline trimming cut 1 base from V and 7 bases from J; bases unmatched to any gene: 4. The CDR3 nucleotides read TGTGCCAGCAGCTTAGGAACAGGGGTCCAGCCCCAGCATTTT. This codes for CASSLGTGVQPQHF.

This clone was seen more than once but under ten times. The chain uses TRBV6-4 and TRBJ2-1; TRBD1 agrees at 9 bases. V trimming: 6 bases; J trimming: 9 bases; junction bases outside the gene matches: 15. CDR1 MRHNA and CDR2 SNTAGT come from the germline V gene. The CDR3 sequence is 16 residues long. CDR3 loop: CASSDAPDRGTSEQFF. The CDR3 nucleotides are TGTGCCAGCAGCGACGCCCCCGACAGGGGGACAAGTGAGCAGTTCTTC.

The J gene is TRBJ2-1, the V gene TRBV15, with D tentatively TRBD1 (6 bases). CDR3 length: 15 residues. Trimming cost V 4 bases and J 4 bases, with 14 bases left between them. Germline V gene lookup returns CDR1 LNHNV and CDR2 YYDKDF (reference sequence). The CDR3 nucleotides read TGTGCCACCAGCAACAGGGACCCGCAATACAATGAGCAGTTCTTC. Amino acid sequence: CATSNRDPQYNEQFF. Using reference TRBV15 and TRBJ2-1 for the parts outside the CDR3, the full variable domain is DAMVIQNPRYQVTQFGKPVTLSCSQTLNHNVMYWYQQKSSQAPKLLFHYYDKDFNNEADTPDNFQSRRPNTSFCFLDIRSPGLGDTAMYLCATSNRDPQYNEQFFGPGTRLTVL.

The chain has TRBV27 and TRBJ2-3; 8 bases match TRBD2. The V segment lost 0 bases and the J segment 2 bases; nucleotides outside the gene matches: 10. In germline, CDR1 is MNHEY, CDR2 SMNVEV (reference sequence). The CDR3 runs 18 residues. The CDR3 nucleotides are TGTGCCAGCAGTTTATCACCCGGGGCTAGCGGGTTCACAGATACGCAGTATTTT. Translated: CASSLSPGASGFTDTQYF.

Turning to this clone: An end of the junction does not agree with germline; a read error may underlie this. This chain joins TRBV5-4 and TRBJ2-7; 11 nucleotides match TRBD2. This CDR3 has 17 residues. Germline V gene lookup returns CDR1 SGHNT and CDR2 YYREEE (reference sequence). The CDR3 bases are TGTGCCAGCAGCTTCAGGGTAACTAGCGGGGGCCACGAGGTTTGGCACTTC. It encodes CASSFRVTSGGHEVWHF. The full variable domain, in which reference TRBV5-4 and TRBJ2-7 provide the parts outside the CDR3, is ETGVTQSPTHLIKTRGQQVTLRCSSQSGHNTVSWYQQALGQGPQFIFQYYREEENGRGNFPPRFSGLQFPNYSSELNVNALELDDSALYLCASSFRVTSGGHEVWHFGPGTRLTVT.

CDR3 in amino acids: CASSLAIAGDSGYGNQPQHF. The CDR3, as DNA: TGTGCCAGCAGCTTAGCGATAGCGGGAGACAGCGGTTATGGCAATCAGCCCCAGCATTTT. The chain combines TRBV7-8 with TRBJ1-5; D possibly corresponds to TRBD1 (5 bases). This CDR3 has 20 amino acids. The germline V gene encodes CDR1 SGHVS and CDR2 FQNEAQ. Between the trimmed V and J ends, which lost 0 bases and 2 bases, there was a span of 23 bases.

The J gene is TRBJ1-4, the V gene TRBV7-9, with 9 nucleotides matching TRBD1. After removal of 5 bases from V and 5 bases from J, the junction contained 6 bases not matched to a gene. The V gene's germline CDR1 is SEHNR and CDR2 FQNEAQ (reference sequence). CDR3 length equals 15 residues. CDR3 residues: CASSPSGTGNEKLFF. The CDR3 DNA reads as TGTGCCAGCAGCCCCAGCGGGACAGGGAATGAAAAACTGTTTTTT.

This chain uses TRBV19 with TRBJ2-4; 11 bases line up with TRBD1. Trimming removed 10 bases from V and 8 bases from J; junction bases left unmatched: 7. Germline V gene data show CDR1 as LNHDA and CDR2 as SQIVND (reference sequence). The CDR3 length is 13 residues. The CDR3 DNA sequence: TGTGCCACAGGGGGGACAGGGGGTGACATTCAGTACTTC. Encoded protein: CATGGTGGDIQYF.

This clone was counted a single time. The chain combines TRBV19 with TRBJ2-7; the match to TRBD1 covers 8 bases. CDR3 length equals 16 residues. V lost 6 bases and J lost 1; bases outside the gene matches: 11. The germline V gene encodes CDR1 LNHDA and CDR2 SQIVND (reference sequence). The CDR3 nucleotides read TGTGCCAGTAGCCCCCTGCCGGGACAGGAGTCCTACGAGCAGTACTTC. As protein: CASSPLPGQESYEQYF.

The sample holds a few counts of this clone. The chain uses TRBV25-1 and TRBJ1-1; a possible D gene is TRBD1 (5 bases). The germline V gene has CDR1 MGHDK and CDR2 SYGVNS. Between the trimmed V and J ends, which lost 2 bases and 5 bases, there was a span of 18 bases. This CDR3 has 16 amino acids. CDR3 coding DNA: TGTGCCAGCAGTGAAACCACGAGGGTCGGGGGGACTGAAGCTTTCTTT. Translated, it gives CASSETTRVGGTEAFF. Variable domain in full (rest from reference TRBV25-1 and TRBJ1-1): EADIYQTPRYLVIGTGKKITLECSQTMGHDKMYWYQQDPGMELHLIHYSYGVNSTEKGDLSSESTVSRIRTEHFPLTLESARPSHTSQYLCASSETTRVGGTEAFFGQGTRLTVV.

The chain joins TRBV27 to TRBJ2-1; 16 bases agree with TRBD2. The V segment lost 2 bases and the J segment 15 bases; nucleotides outside the gene matches: 4. This CDR3 spans 14 amino acids. Germline V CDR1 and CDR2: MNHEY, SMNVEV (reference sequence). The CDR3 here is CASSLGTSGRALFF. DNA of the CDR3: TGTGCCAGCAGTTTAGGGACTAGCGGGAGGGCCTTGTTCTTC.

The J gene is TRBJ1-1, the V gene TRBV18; 8 nucleotides line up with TRBD1. CDR3 length equals 16 residues. Trimming removed 3 bases from V and 0 bases from J; junction bases left unmatched: 6. Germline-derived CDR1 and CDR2 are KGHSH and LQKENI. CDR3: CASSPRRTGMNTEAFF. CDR3 DNA: TGTGCCAGCTCACCGCGGAGGACAGGGATGAACACTGAAGCTTTCTTT.